This is a list of T cell receptor beta chains from one sample in a study of lymphopenia after photon versus proton radiotherapy. TCRdb keeps only in-frame clones here, not all; method: immunoSEQ multiplex PCR. The sample has roughly 23,000 clones; about nine tenths are singletons. The input for sequencing was peripheral blood, taken from a patient treated with proton-based radiotherapy. Every receptor here comes from a woman in her 70s with pancreatic cancer. Some clones in this sample may be carry-over from other donors' samples. Both conserved end residues are part of each CDR3. Fields, in order: V gene, clone size, D gene, J gene, CDR3 protein, CDR3 DNA. D genes are given only for firm matches. Only some rows state a clone size, as once, few, many or a class for expanded clones.

V: TRBV5-1
size: -
D: TRBD2
J: TRBJ2-2
CDR3: CASSQGLAAPNTGELFF
DNA: TGCGCCAGCAGCCAAGGACTAGCGGCCCCGAACACCGGGGAGCTGTTTTTT

V: TRBV28
size: -
D: TRBD1
J: TRBJ2-1
CDR3: CASSLIWGQTNNEQFF
DNA: TGTGCCAGCAGTTTAATTTGGGGACAGACAAACAATGAGCAGTTCTTC

V: TRBV7-2
size: -
D: -
J: TRBJ1-3
CDR3: CASSYLTFGNTIYF
DNA: TGTGCCAGCAGCTACCTAACATTTGGAAACACCATATATTTT

V: TRBV27
size: -
D: -
J: TRBJ2-1
CDR3: CASSHSGKEQFF
DNA: TGTGCCAGCAGTCACTCGGGCAAGGAGCAGTTCTTC

V: TRBV19
size: few
D: TRBD1
J: TRBJ1-1
CDR3: CASIGQENTEAFF
DNA: TGTGCCAGTATCGGACAGGAGAACACTGAAGCTTTCTTT

V: TRBV5-1
size: -
D: -
J: TRBJ2-1
CDR3: CASSFTGSDNEQFF
DNA: TGCGCCAGCAGCTTCACAGGGTCTGACAATGAGCAGTTCTTC

V: TRBV28
size: -
D: TRBD2
J: TRBJ2-5
CDR3: CASRPNAGGGETQYF
DNA: TGTGCCAGCAGACCAAACGCGGGAGGAGGCGAGACCCAGTACTTC

V: TRBV27
size: -
D: -
J: TRBJ2-7
CDR3: CASSLRQGLYEQYF
DNA: TGTGCCAGCAGTTTACGACAGGGACTTTACGAGCAGTACTTC

V: TRBV5-1
size: -
D: TRBD1
J: TRBJ2-7
CDR3: CASSSTGQTSFEQYF
DNA: TGCGCCAGCAGCTCGACGGGACAGACGTCCTTCGAGCAGTACTTC

V: TRBV9
size: -
D: TRBD2
J: TRBJ2-5
CDR3: CASSPRLAQETQYF
DNA: TGTGCCAGCAGCCCCCGACTAGCACAAGAGACCCAGTACTTC

V: TRBV6-1
size: -
D: -
J: TRBJ1-6
CDR3: CASSETTGVNSPLHF
DNA: TGTGCCAGCAGTGAGACGACAGGCGTTAATTCACCCCTCCACTTT

V: TRBV5-1
size: once
D: TRBD2
J: TRBJ2-7
CDR3: CASSFSGSYSYEQYF
DNA: TGCGCCAGCAGCTTTAGCGGGAGCTACTCCTACGAGCAGTACTTC

V: TRBV5-6
size: -
D: -
J: TRBJ2-7
CDR3: CASSLGAGSYEQYF
DNA: TGTGCCAGCAGCTTGGGAGCGGGTTCCTACGAGCAGTACTTC

V: TRBV20-1
size: once
D: -
J: TRBJ2-3
CDR3: CSATTDTQYF
DNA: TGCAGTGCTACCACAGATACGCAGTATTTT

V: TRBV7-2
size: -
D: -
J: TRBJ2-5
CDR3: CASSLGEETQYF
DNA: TGTGCCAGCAGCTTAGGGGAAGAGACCCAGTACTTC

V: TRBV18
size: -
D: TRBD1
J: TRBJ1-2
CDR3: CASSPAQGIRGYTF
DNA: TGTGCCAGCTCACCAGCACAGGGGATACGGGGCTACACCTTC

V: TRBV4-1
size: -
D: -
J: TRBJ2-3
CDR3: CASSQESGNSRQYF
DNA: TGCGCCAGCAGCCAAGAATCTGGGAACAGTCGGCAGTATTTT

V: TRBV6-1
size: -
D: TRBD1
J: TRBJ1-5
CDR3: CASSPGQGSSQPQHF
DNA: TGTGCCAGCAGTCCGGGACAGGGAAGTAGTCAGCCCCAGCATTTT

V: TRBV2
size: -
D: TRBD2
J: TRBJ2-4
CDR3: CASSGLAGDSKNIQYF
DNA: TGTGCCAGCAGTGGCCTAGCGGGAGATAGCAAAAACATTCAGTACTTC

V: TRBV4-1
size: -
D: TRBD2
J: TRBJ2-5
CDR3: CASSQDSGRVQETQYF
DNA: TGCGCCAGCAGCCAAGATAGCGGGAGGGTCCAAGAGACCCAGTACTTC

V: TRBV6-1
size: -
D: -
J: TRBJ1-1
CDR3: CASSDSWVVTEAFF
DNA: TGTGCCAGCAGTGACTCATGGGTTGTCACTGAAGCTTTCTTT

V: TRBV29-1
size: -
D: -
J: TRBJ1-5
CDR3: CSVDGGENQPQHF
DNA: TGCAGCGTTGACGGGGGGGAAAATCAGCCCCAGCATTTT

V: TRBV4-2
size: -
D: -
J: TRBJ2-7
CDR3: CASSQDKRADTYEQYF
DNA: TGTGCCAGCAGCCAAGACAAGCGGGCAGATACCTACGAGCAGTACTTC

V: TRBV11-3
size: -
D: TRBD2
J: TRBJ2-1
CDR3: CASSLDPKRGPGYNEQFF
DNA: TGTGCCAGCAGCTTAGACCCAAAGCGGGGCCCCGGCTACAATGAGCAGTTCTTC

V: TRBV5-4
size: -
D: -
J: TRBJ2-5
CDR3: CASSLSGIQETQYF
DNA: TGTGCCAGCAGCTTGTCTGGAATCCAAGAGACCCAGTACTTC

V: TRBV27
size: -
D: TRBD1
J: TRBJ1-5
CDR3: CASSLRGRGYNQPQHF
DNA: TGTGCCAGCAGTTTGAGGGGGCGGGGGTATAATCAGCCCCAGCATTTT

V: TRBV28
size: -
D: -
J: TRBJ2-1
CDR3: CASSFASRNNEQFF
DNA: TGTGCCAGCAGTTTTGCTAGCAGGAACAATGAGCAGTTCTTC

V: TRBV5-1
size: -
D: TRBD2
J: TRBJ2-1
CDR3: CASSFLAGVGNEQFF
DNA: TGCGCCAGCAGCTTCCTAGCGGGAGTAGGCAATGAGCAGTTCTTC